Each of the 11 T cell receptor beta chains below was sequenced from the same sample in a study of blood T cell repertoires in COVID-19. The method was immunoSEQ multiplex PCR; TCRdb's version includes in-frame clones alone and lacks a portion of them. Of under 300,000 clones listed, roughly 80% are singletons. The sample consisted of peripheral blood. All receptors derive from a woman in her thirties or forties with active or convalescent COVID-19.

V gene TRBV6-6 combines with J gene TRBJ1-2; TRBD1 is a possible D gene (6 bases). Deletions cut 0 bases from V and 2 bases from J, with 10 bases between. There are 15 residues in the CDR3. The germline CDR1 and CDR2 sequences are MNHNY and SVGAGI (reference sequence). CDR3 in amino acids: CASSYSGHKNYGYTF. For the CDR3, the DNA is TGTGCCAGCAGTTACTCGGGACACAAAAACTATGGCTACACCTTC.

This clone is a singleton in its sample. CDR3 protein: CASSLGATNYGYTF. Written as DNA, the CDR3 is TGTGCCAGCAGCTTAGGGGCCACTAACTATGGCTACACCTTC. The rearrangement uses TRBV7-8 and TRBJ1-2; D not certain. Germline CDR1 reads SGHVS; CDR2 reads FQNEAQ. V shed 1 base and J shed 0 bases, with 6 bases lying between them. This CDR3 region has 14 residues.

CDR3 nucleotide sequence: TGTGCCAGTGGGACAGGGCCCCTTAACTATGGCTACACCTTC. This translates into CASGTGPLNYGYTF. The chain carries TRBV27 and TRBJ1-2; the match to TRBD1 covers 9 bases. Germline CDR1 and CDR2: MNHEY and SMNVEV (reference sequence). This CDR3 is built from 14 residues. With V trimmed by 9 bases and J by 1 base, 6 bases remained unmatched.

The chain joins TRBV5-1 to TRBJ2-5; D uncertain. Germline V gives CDR1 SGHRS, CDR2 YFSETQ. V was clipped by 1 base and J by 3 bases, with 7 bases between them. The CDR3 spans 13 residues. CDR3 nucleotides: TGCGCCAGCAGCTTGCACGAGGAAGAGACCCAGTACTTC. This translates into CASSLHEEETQYF.

In its sample, this clone was seen once. The J gene is TRBJ2-3, the V gene TRBV5-6; 8 nucleotides agree with TRBD1. This CDR3 has 16 residues. J was trimmed by 2 bases and V by 2 bases; bases with no gene match: 7. Looked up from germline, CDR1 is SGHDT and CDR2 is YYEEEE. CDR3 in DNA: TGTGCCAGCAGCTTCTCGGACAGGGCGGACACAGATACGCAGTATTTT. Encoded protein: CASSFSDRADTDTQYF.

The chain combines TRBV28 with TRBJ1-1; TRBD1 matches 7 bases. The CDR3 spans 15 residues. Germline trimming cut 5 bases from V and 2 bases from J; bases unmatched to any gene: 8. Germline CDR1 reads MDHEN; CDR2 reads SYDVKM. In DNA, the CDR3 is TGTGCCAGCAGTCTTACCGGGACAGTCAACACTGAAGCTTTCTTT. It yields the protein CASSLTGTVNTEAFF.

The chain links TRBV7-7 to TRBJ2-3, with D possibly being TRBD1 (6 bases). CDR1 and CDR2 from the germline V gene are SSHAT and FNYEAQ (reference sequence). The CDR3 covers 15 residues. V was trimmed by 4 bases and J by 4 bases, leaving 15 bases between them. The CDR3 sequence is CASSSTGEKADTQYF. Here the CDR3 DNA reads TGTGCCAGCAGCTCGACAGGCGAAAAGGCAGATACGCAGTATTTT. The whole variable domain, filled in from reference TRBV7-7 and TRBJ2-3, reads GAGVSQSPRYKVTKRGQDVTLRCDPISSHATLYWYQQALGQGPEFLTYFNYEAQPDKSGLPSDRFSAERPEGSISTLTIQRTEQRDSAMYRCASSSTGEKADTQYFGPGTRLTVL.

The rearrangement uses TRBV5-5 and TRBJ2-3; 12 bases are a match to TRBD2. The J segment lost 1 base and the V segment lost 0 bases, leaving 3 bases of the junction unmatched. Germline V lookup: CDR1 SGHKS, CDR2 YYEKEE (reference sequence). CDR3 length: 17 amino acids. The DNA of the CDR3 is TGTGCCAGCAGCTTGGCGACTAGCGGGGGAGGCACAGATACGCAGTATTTT. It yields the protein CASSLATSGGGTDTQYF.

The CDR3: CASSEAYGTAEAFF. CDR3 sequence (DNA): TGTGCCAGCAGTGAAGCCTATGGGACAGCTGAAGCTTTCTTT. The rearrangement uses TRBV6-1 and TRBJ1-1; 7 bases match TRBD1. V lost 0 bases, J lost 6 bases, and 4 bases stayed unmatched. This CDR3 spans 14 amino acids. Germline loops: CDR1 MNHNS, CDR2 SASEGT.

V is TRBV27 and J is TRBJ2-7; D is ambiguous. CDR3 length: 12 amino acids. With 5 bases removed from V and 10 bases from J, the gap between germline ends came to 15 bases. CDR1 and CDR2 (germline): MNHEY, SMNVEV (reference sequence). The CDR3, as DNA: TGTGCCAGCAGTCCCGGATCAGGTTTCCAGTACTTC. Protein sequence: CASSPGSGFQYF.

This clone was seen just once. V usage is TRBV2 and J usage is TRBJ2-1, with 15 bases matching TRBD2. With V trimmed by 6 bases and J by 7 bases, 1 base remained unmatched. Germline V lookup: CDR1 SNHLY, CDR2 FYNNEI. This CDR3 region has 14 residues. CDR3 protein: CASRGTSGGNEQFF. The DNA of the CDR3 is TGTGCCAGCAGGGGGACTAGCGGGGGGAATGAGCAGTTCTTC.